The 5 T cell receptor beta chains below were found in one sample sequenced in a study of T-cell reconstitution after alpha-beta-depleted transplantation in children (dated by TCRdb to the mid-2010s). The treatment or condition label here, explained by the study, means: allogeneic hematopoietic cell transplantation with graft depleted of TCRalphabeta T cells and CD19 B cells. The library was produced with PCR. Sequencing used an Illumina HiSeq 2500. Molecular barcoding was employed in the preparation of TCR libraries, with unique molecular identifiers being used to normalize TCRbeta repertoire quantification. Using fastp at Q25 and MiXCR, TCRdb reprocessed the public reads and kept productive beta chains. Identical CDR3 protein sequences are pooled into one entry, listed with their most common genes and DNA. This sample has roughly 160,000 distinct CDR3 sequences in its table, and over 8.5% of those were observed once. The biggest ten clones account for around 14% of the sample.

The input for sequencing was PBMCs, taken before TCRalphabeta/CD19-depleted stem cell transplant. These receptors were collected from a boy aged 2 to 9 with acute myeloid leukemia, due to receive a stem cell transplant.

This clonotype has ten or more counts. The V and J genes are TRBV27 and TRBJ2-7; TRBD2 might be the D (6 bases). This CDR3 has 14 residues. CDR1 and CDR2 (germline): MNHEY, SMNVEV (reference sequence). The germline V and J ends were trimmed by 4 bases and 0 bases, with 10 bases remaining between them. The CDR3 loop is CASSSGGNSYEQYV. For the CDR3, the DNA is TGTGCCAGCAGTTCTGGGGGGAACTCCTACGAGCAGTACGTC.

This clonotype was detected ten times or more. The chain has TRBV18 and TRBJ2-1; D may be TRBD2 (6 bases). The length of the CDR3 is 14 residues. Germline CDR1 KGHSH, CDR2 LQKENI. Between the trimmed V and J ends, which lost 2 bases and 6 bases, there was a span of 11 bases. The CDR3 DNA is TGTGCCAGCTCACCAGTTTACGGGGGCAATGAGCAGTTCTTC. Translated, it gives CASSPVYGGNEQFF.

This clonotype occurred many times. The V and J genes are TRBV2 and TRBJ2-3, with 7 bases lining up with TRBD2. Germline CDR1 and CDR2: SNHLY and FYNNEI. With 6 bases clipped from V and 3 bases from J, the junction kept 3 bases outside the gene matches. This CDR3 comprises 13 residues. This CDR3 is CASRGGNTDTQYF. The CDR3 DNA is TGTGCCAGCAGGGGAGGGAATACAGATACGCAGTATTTT.

This clonotype occurred many times. The chain uses TRBV5-1 and TRBJ2-7; D possibly corresponds to TRBD2 (5 bases). Germline-derived CDR1 and CDR2 are SGHRS and YFSETQ. The V and J ends lost 4 bases and 8 bases respectively, with 19 bases between them. The CDR3 has 14 amino acids. The CDR3 nucleotides read TGCGCCAGCAGCCTTCGGGGTTTCCTTTTCCAGCAGTACTTC. Translating gives CASSLRGFLFQQYF.

The sample holds many counts of this clonotype. The gene calls are TRBV21-1 and TRBJ2-7; the table's D call of TRBD1 was not tested on the DNA. TRBV21-1 is a listed pseudogene. There are 15 residues in the CDR3. The chain's CDR3 is CASSLRGTVSYEQYV. CDR3 DNA: TGTGCCAGCAGCCTCCGGGGGACAGTCTCCTACGAGCAGTACGTC.